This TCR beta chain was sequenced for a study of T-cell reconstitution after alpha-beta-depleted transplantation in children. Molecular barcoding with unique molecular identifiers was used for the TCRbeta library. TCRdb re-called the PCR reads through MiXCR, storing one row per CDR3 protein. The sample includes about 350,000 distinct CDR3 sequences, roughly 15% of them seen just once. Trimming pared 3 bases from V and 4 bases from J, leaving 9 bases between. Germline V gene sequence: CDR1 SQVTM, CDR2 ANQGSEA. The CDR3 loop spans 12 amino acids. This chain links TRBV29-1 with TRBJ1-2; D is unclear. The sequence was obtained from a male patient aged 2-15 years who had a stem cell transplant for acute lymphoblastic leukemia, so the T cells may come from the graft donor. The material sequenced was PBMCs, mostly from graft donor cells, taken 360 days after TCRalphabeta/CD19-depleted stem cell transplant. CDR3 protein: CSVEEGSYGYTF. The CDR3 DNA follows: TGCAGCGTTGAGGAGGGTTCCTATGGCTACACCTTC.